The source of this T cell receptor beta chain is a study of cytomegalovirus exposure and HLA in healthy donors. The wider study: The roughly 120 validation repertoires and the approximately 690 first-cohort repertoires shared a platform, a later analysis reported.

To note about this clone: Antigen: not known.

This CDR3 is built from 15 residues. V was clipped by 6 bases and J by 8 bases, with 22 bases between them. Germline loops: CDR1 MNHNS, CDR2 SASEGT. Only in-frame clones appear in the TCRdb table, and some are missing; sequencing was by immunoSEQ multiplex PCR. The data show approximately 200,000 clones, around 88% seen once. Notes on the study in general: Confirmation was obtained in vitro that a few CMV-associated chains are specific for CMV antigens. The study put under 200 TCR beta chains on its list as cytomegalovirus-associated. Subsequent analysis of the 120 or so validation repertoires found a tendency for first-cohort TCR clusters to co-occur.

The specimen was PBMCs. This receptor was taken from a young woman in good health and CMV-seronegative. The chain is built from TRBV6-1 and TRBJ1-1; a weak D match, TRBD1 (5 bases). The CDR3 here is CASSESGFWSLEAFF. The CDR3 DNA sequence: TGTGCCAGCAGCGAATCAGGGTTTTGGTCTCTAGAAGCTTTCTTT.